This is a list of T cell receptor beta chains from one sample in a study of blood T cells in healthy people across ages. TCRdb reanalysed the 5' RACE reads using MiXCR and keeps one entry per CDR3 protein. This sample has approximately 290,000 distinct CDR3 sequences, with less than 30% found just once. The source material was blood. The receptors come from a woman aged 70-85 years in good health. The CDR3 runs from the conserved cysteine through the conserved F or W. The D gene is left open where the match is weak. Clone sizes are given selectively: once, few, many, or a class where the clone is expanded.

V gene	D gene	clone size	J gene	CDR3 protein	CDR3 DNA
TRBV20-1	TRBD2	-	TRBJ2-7	CRPDGGTSGSALYF	TGCAGGCCCGACGGCGGAACTAGCGGGAGTGCCCTGTACTTC
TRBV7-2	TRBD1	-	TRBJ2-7	CASSSGGQQYF	TGTGCCAGCAGCTCAGGGGGCCAGCAGTACTTC
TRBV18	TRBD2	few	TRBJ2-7	CASSPPSGATRYEQYF	TGTGCCAGCTCACCACCGAGCGGGGCTACTCGCTACGAGCAGTACTTC
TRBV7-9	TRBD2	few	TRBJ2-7	CASSLTAGGYEQYF	TGTGCCAGCAGCTTAACAGCGGGGGGCTACGAGCAGTACTTC
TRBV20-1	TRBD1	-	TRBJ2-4	CSAGTGNGIQYF	TGCAGTGCTGGGACAGGGAATGGCATTCAGTACTTC
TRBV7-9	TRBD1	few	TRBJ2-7	CASSSDRGLDEQYF	TGTGCCAGCAGCTCGGACAGGGGGCTCGACGAGCAGTACTTC
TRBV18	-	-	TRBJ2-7	CASSPPSGYEQYF	TGTGCCAGCTCACCACCGTCGGGGTATGAGCAGTACTTC
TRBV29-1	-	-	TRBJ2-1	CSGLSGRSYNEQFF	TGCAGCGGCCTTTCAGGAAGGTCCTACAATGAGCAGTTCTTC
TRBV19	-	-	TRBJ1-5	CASSMRPSSNQPQHF	TGTGCCAGTAGTATGAGGCCCTCAAGTAATCAGCCCCAGCATTTT
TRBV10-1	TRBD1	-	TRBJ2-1	CATSGRTGGNEQFF	TGCGCCACCAGTGGAAGGACAGGGGGCAATGAGCAGTTCTTC
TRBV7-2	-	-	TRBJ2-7	CASSLPTDYEQYF	TGTGCCAGCAGCTTACCGACAGATTACGAGCAGTACTTC
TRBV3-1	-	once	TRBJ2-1	CASSSPRAIAVRSDEQFF	TGTGCCAGCAGCTCTCCCCGGGCAATAGCAGTCCGGAGTGATGAGCAGTTCTTC
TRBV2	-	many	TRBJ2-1	CASRRPEFQYNEQFF	TGTGCCAGCAGGCGCCCGGAGTTTCAATACAATGAGCAGTTCTTC
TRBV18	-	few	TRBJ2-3	CASSPARLGGTDTQYF	TGTGCCAGCTCACCGGCTAGGTTGGGAGGCACAGATACGCAGTATTTT
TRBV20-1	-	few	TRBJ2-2	CSATITGTRMGGELFF	TGCAGTGCTACAATAACCGGGACGAGGATGGGCGGGGAGCTGTTTTTT